The source of this TCR beta chain is a study of blood T cell repertoires in COVID-19. The germline gives CDR1 SQVTM, CDR2 ANQGSEA. The CDR3 runs to 13 residues. With V trimmed by 6 bases and J by 4 bases, 5 bases remained unmatched. TCRdb keeps only in-frame clones here, not all; method: immunoSEQ multiplex PCR. The data contain 300,000 or so clones, approximately 89% of them singletons. The specimen was peripheral blood. This TCR derives from a woman between 50 and 59 years old who had recovered from COVID-19. The chain has TRBV29-1 and TRBJ1-3; the match to TRBD1 covers 8 bases. DNA for the CDR3: TGCAGCGTACAGGGGGAACTAGGAAACACCATATATTTT. Encoded protein: CSVQGELGNTIYF. The variable domain in full, completed from reference TRBV29-1 and TRBJ1-3, reads SAVISQKPSRDICQRGTSLTIQCQVDSQVTMMFWYRQQPGQSLTLIATANQGSEATYESGFVIDKFPISRPNLTFSTLTVSNMSPEDSSIYLCSVQGELGNTIYFGEGSWLTVV.